The clone carrying this TCR beta chain occurred many times. This specimen belongs to a study of T cells in Graves' hyperthyroidism and ophthalmopathy. TCR beta CDR3 sequences were amplified from RNA transcripts. First-round RT-PCR targeting the TCR CDR3 was performed with the HTBI primer set. TCRdb independently ran MiXCR on the multiplex PCR reads; one entry per CDR3 protein. The sample has hundreds of thousands of distinct CDR3 sequences; 13% to 15% are singletons. V lost 6 bases to trimming and J lost 6 bases, with 17 bases between them. This CDR3 contains 14 residues. The material sequenced was blood. The rearrangement joins TRBV12-3 or TRBV12-4 to TRBJ1-1; D uncertain. This TCR came from a woman aged 55-69 years with Graves' ophthalmopathy. Here the CDR3 reads CASSIRQGKAEAFF. CDR3 sequence (DNA): TGTGCCAGCAGCATAAGACAAGGCAAGGCTGAAGCTTTCTTT.